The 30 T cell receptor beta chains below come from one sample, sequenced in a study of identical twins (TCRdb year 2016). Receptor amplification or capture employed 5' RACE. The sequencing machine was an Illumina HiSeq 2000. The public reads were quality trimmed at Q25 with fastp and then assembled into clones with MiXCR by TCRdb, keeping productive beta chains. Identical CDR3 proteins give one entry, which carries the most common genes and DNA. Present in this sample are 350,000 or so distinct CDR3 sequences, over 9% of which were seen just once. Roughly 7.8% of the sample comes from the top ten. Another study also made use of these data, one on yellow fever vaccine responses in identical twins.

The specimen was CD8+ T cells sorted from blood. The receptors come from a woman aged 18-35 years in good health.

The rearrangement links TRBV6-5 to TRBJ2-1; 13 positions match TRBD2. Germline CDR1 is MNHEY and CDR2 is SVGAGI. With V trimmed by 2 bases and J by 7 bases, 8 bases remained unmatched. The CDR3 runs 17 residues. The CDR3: CASSYTAGLAGSNEQFF. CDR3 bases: TGTGCCAGCAGTTACACAGCGGGACTAGCGGGGAGTAATGAGCAGTTCTTC.

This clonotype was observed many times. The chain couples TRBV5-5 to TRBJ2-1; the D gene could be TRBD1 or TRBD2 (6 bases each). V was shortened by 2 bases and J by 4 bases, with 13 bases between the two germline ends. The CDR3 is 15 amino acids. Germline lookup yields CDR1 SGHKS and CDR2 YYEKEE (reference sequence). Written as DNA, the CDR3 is TGTGCCAGCAGCTTTCGGGGGCAAATTTACAATGAGCAGTTCTTC. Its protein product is CASSFRGQIYNEQFF.

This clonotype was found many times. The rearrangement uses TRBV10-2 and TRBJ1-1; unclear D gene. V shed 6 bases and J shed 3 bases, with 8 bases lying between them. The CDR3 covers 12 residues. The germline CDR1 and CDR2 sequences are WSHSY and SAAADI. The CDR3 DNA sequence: TGCGCCAGCAGCCTGAGCGACACTGAAGCTTTCTTT. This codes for CASSLSDTEAFF.

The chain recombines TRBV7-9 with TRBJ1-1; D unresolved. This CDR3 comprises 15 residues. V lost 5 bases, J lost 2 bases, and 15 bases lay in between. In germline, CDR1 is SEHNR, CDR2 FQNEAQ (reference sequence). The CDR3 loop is CASSEPSGGNTEAFF. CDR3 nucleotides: TGTGCCAGCAGCGAGCCCTCAGGTGGTAACACTGAAGCTTTCTTT.

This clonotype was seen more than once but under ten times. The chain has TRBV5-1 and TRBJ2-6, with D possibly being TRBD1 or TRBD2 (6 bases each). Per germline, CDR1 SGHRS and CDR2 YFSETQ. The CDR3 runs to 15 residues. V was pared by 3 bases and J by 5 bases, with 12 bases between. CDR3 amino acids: CASSSRGEWANVLTF. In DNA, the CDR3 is TGCGCCAGCAGCTCTAGGGGGGAGTGGGCCAACGTCCTGACTTTC.

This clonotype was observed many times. CDR3 DNA sequence: TGTGCCAGCAGTTACTTAGCGGGAGAAGATCCCGGGGAGCTGTTTTTT. Amino acids: CASSYLAGEDPGELFF. This sequence joins TRBV6-5 and TRBJ2-2, with 9 bases that match TRBD2. The CDR3 length is 16 residues. CDR1 is MNHEY, CDR2 SVGAGI, per germline. J gave up 6 bases and V 1 base, and 6 bases lay outside the gene matches.

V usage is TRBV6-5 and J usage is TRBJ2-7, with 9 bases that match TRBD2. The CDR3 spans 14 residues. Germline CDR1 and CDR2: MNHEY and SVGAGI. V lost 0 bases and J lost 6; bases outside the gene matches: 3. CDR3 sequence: CASSYSKLAGEQYF. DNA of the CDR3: TGTGCCAGCAGTTACTCGAAACTAGCGGGCGAGCAGTACTTC.

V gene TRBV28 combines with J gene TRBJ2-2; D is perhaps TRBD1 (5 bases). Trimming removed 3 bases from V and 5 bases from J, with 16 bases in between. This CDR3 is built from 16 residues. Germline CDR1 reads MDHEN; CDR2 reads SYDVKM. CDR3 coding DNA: TGTGCCAGCAGTTTTCCCCCCCACAGGATTACCGGGGAGCTGTTTTTT. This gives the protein CASSFPPHRITGELFF.

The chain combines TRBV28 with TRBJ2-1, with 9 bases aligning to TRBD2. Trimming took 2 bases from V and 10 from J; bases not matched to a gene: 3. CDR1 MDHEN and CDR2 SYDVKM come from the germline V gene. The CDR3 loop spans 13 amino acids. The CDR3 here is CASSLLLAGEQFF. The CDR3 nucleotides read TGTGCCAGCAGTTTACTTCTAGCGGGGGAGCAGTTCTTC.

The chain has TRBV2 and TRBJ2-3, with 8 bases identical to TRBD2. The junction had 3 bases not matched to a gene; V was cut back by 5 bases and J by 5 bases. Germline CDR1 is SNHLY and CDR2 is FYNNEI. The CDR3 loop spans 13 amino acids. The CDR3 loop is CASSYTSGDTQYF. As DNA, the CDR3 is TGTGCCAGCAGTTACACTAGCGGAGATACGCAGTATTTT.

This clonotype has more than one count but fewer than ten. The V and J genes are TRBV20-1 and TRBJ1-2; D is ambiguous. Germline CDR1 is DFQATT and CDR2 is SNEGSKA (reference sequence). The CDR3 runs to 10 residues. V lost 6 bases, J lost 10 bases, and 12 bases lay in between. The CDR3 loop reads CSAKFGIYTF. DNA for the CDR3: TGCAGTGCCAAGTTCGGGATCTACACCTTC.

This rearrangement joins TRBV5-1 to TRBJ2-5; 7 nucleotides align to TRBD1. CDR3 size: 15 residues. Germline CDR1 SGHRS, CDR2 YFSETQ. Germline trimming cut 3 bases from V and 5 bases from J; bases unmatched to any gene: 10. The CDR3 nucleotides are TGCGCCAGCAGCTCCGGACAGGCTCTGAAGGAGACCCAGTACTTC. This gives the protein CASSSGQALKETQYF.

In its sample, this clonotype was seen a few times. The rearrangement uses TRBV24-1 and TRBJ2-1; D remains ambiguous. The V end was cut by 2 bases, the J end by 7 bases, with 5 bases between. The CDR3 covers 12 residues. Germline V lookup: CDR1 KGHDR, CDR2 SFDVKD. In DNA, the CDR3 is TGTGCCACCAGTGATTACAGAAATGAGCAGTTCTTC. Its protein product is CATSDYRNEQFF.

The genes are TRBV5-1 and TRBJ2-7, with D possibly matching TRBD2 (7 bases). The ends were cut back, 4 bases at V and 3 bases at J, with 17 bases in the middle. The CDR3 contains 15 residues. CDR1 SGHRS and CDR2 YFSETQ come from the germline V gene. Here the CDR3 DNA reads TGCGCCAGCAGCCCGGGGGGCGGGGCGCGCTACGAGCAGTACGTC. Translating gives CASSPGGGARYEQYV.

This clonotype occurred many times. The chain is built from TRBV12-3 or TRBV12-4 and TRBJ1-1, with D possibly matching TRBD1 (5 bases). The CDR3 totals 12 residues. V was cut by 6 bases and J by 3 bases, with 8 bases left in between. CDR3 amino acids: CASSTGYTEAFF. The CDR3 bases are TGTGCCAGCAGCACAGGTTACACTGAAGCTTTCTTT.

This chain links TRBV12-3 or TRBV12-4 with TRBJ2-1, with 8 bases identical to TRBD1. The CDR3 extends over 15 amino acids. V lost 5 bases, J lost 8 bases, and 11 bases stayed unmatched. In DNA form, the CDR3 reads TGTGCCAGCAGTCCCGAGCCAGGGGGCAGCGATGAGCAGTTCTTC. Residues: CASSPEPGGSDEQFF.

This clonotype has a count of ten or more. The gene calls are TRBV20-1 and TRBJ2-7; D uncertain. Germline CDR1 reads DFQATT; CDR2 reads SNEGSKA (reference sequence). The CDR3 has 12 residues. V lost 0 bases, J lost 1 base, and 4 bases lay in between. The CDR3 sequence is CSAREGSYEQYV. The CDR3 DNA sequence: TGCAGTGCTAGAGAGGGGTCCTACGAGCAGTACGTC.

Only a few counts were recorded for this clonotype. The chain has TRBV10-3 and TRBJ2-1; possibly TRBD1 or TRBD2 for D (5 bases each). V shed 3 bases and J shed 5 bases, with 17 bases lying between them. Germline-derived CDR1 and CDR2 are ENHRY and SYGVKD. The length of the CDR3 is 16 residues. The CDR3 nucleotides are TGTGCCATCAGTGACCCGGGGCGTGCAGTCGACAATGAGCAGTTCTTC. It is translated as CAISDPGRAVDNEQFF.

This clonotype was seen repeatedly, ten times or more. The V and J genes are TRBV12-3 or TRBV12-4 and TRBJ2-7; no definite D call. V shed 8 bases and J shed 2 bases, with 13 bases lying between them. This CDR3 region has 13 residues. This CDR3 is CASSPGGPYEQYF. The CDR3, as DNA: TGTGCCAGCTCCCCCGGCGGACCCTACGAGCAGTACTTC.

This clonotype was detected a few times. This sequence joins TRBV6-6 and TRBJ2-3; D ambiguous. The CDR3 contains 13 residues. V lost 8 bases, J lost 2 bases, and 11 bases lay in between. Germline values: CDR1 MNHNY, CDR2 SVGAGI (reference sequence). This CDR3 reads CASLRTVTDTQYF. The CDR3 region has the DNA TGTGCCAGCCTCAGGACGGTCACAGATACGCAGTATTTT.

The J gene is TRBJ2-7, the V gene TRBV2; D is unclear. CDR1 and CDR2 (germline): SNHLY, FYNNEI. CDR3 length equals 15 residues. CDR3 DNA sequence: TGTGCCTGCAGTGAATTTATAGGGCTATCCTACGAGCAGTACGTC. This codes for CACSEFIGLSYEQYV.

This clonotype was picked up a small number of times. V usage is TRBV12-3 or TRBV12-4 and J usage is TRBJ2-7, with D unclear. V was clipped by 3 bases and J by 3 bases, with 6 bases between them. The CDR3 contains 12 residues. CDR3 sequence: CASSFGYYEQYF. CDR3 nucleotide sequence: TGTGCCAGCAGTTTTGGATACTACGAGCAGTACTTC.

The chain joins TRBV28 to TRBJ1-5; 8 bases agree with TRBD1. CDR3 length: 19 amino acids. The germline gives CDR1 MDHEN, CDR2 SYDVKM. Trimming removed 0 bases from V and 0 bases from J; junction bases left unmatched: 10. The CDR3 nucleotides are TGTGCCAGCAGTTTATGGTCCGGGACAGGAAGCTATAGCAATCAGCCCCAGCATTTT. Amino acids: CASSLWSGTGSYSNQPQHF.

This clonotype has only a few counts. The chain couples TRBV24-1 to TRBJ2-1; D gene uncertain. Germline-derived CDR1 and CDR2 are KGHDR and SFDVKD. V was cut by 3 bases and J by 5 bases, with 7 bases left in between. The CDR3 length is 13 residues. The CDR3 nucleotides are TGTGCCACCAGTGATGACGTTAACAATGAGCAGTTCTTC. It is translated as CATSDDVNNEQFF.

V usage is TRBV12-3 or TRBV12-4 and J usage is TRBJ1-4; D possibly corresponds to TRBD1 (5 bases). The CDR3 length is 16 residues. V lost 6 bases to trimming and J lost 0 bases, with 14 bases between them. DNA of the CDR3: TGTGCCAGCAGAAAGATAGGGGCTGCAACTAATGAAAAACTGTTTTTT. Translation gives CASRKIGAATNEKLFF.

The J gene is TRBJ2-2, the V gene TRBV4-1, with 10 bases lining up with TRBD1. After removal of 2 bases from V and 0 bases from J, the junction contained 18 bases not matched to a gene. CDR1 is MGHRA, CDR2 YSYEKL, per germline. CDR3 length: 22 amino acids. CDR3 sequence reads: CASSQKTQLYGTGAPNTGELFF. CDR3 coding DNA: TGCGCCAGCAGCCAAAAAACGCAATTGTACGGGACAGGGGCTCCGAACACCGGGGAGCTGTTTTTT.

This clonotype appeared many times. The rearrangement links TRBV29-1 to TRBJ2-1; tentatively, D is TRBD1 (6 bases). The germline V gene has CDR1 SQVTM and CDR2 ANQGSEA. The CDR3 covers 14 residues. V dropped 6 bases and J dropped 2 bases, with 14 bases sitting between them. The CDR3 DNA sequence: TGCAGCGTGAGATCCGGGGACACCTACAATGAGCAGTTCTTC. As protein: CSVRSGDTYNEQFF.

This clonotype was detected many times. The CDR3 DNA is TGTGCCAGCAGTTTAAGCCAGGGAAACACTGAAGCTTTCTTT. Encoded protein: CASSLSQGNTEAFF. This chain links TRBV27 with TRBJ1-1; possible D gene TRBD1, 5 bases. Per germline, CDR1 MNHEY and CDR2 SMNVEV (reference sequence). CDR3 size: 14 residues. V was trimmed by 2 bases and J by 2 bases, leaving 9 bases between them.

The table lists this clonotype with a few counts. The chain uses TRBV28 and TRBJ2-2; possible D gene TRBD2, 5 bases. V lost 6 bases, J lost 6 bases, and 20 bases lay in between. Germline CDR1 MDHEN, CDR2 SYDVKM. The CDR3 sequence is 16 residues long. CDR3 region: CASSPAGALLAGELFF. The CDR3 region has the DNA TGTGCCAGCAGCCCGGCGGGTGCTTTGTTAGCCGGGGAGCTGTTTTTT.

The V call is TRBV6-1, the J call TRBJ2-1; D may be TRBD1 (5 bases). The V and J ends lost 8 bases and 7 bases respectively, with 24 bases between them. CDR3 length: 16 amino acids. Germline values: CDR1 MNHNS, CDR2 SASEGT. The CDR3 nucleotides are TGTGCCAGCGGCTGGGGCAGGCCTTATGTGGGGAATGAGCAGTTCTTC. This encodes CASGWGRPYVGNEQFF.